One sample yielded the 27 T cell receptor beta chains listed below, sequenced in a study of T cell changes during pregnancy in multiple sclerosis. TCRdb's table, derived via immunoSEQ multiplex PCR, lists solely in-frame clones and lacks some. The sample lists around 30,000 clones, about 87% occurring once. The sequences come from CD8+ T cells from peripheral blood mononuclear cells, collected before pregnancy. These receptors all stem from a female donor with multiple sclerosis, enrolled in a pregnancy study.

The chain combines TRBV21-1 with TRBJ2-1; the table's D gene call, TRBD2, was not cross checked with the DNA. TRBV21-1 is marked as a pseudogene. The CDR3 is made up of 17 amino acids. CDR3 coding DNA: TGTGCCAGCAGCTTCGGGGGGAACGGGAGCTCCTACAATGAGCAGTTCTTC. Protein product: CASSFGGNGSSYNEQFF.

The chain joins TRBV19 to TRBJ1-2, with D maybe TRBD1 (5 bases). CDR1 is LNHDA, CDR2 SQIVND, per germline (reference sequence). The CDR3 runs to 16 residues. The V and J ends lost 4 bases and 0 bases respectively, with 15 bases between them. For the CDR3, the DNA is TGTGCCAGTAGTACCTCCTCGGGCAGGGCTAACTATGGCTACACCTTC. As protein: CASSTSSGRANYGYTF.

The rearrangement links TRBV12-5 to TRBJ1-1, with a weak D call TRBD1 (5 bases). The ends were cut back, 3 bases at V and 4 bases at J, with 12 bases in the middle. The CDR3 is 14 amino acids. The germline gives CDR1 LGHNT, CDR2 FRNRAP. This CDR3 reads CASGFGGASTEAFF. The CDR3 DNA sequence: TGTGCTAGTGGTTTTGGTGGGGCCAGCACTGAAGCTTTCTTT.

Here the CDR3 reads CASSQRNSFYEQYF. In nucleotides, the CDR3 is TGTGCCAGCAGCCAAAGGAACAGCTTCTACGAGCAGTACTTC. This chain links TRBV7-8 with TRBJ2-7; D remains ambiguous. V was cut by 5 bases and J by 3 bases, with 14 bases left in between. CDR1 and CDR2 from the germline V gene are SGHVS and FQNEAQ. The CDR3 length is 14 residues.

V usage is TRBV19 and J usage is TRBJ2-1; D not resolved. CDR1 and CDR2 (germline): LNHDA, SQIVND (reference sequence). V gave up 1 base and J gave up 0 bases, with 7 bases separating them. This CDR3 contains 15 residues. In nucleotides, the CDR3 is TGTGCCAGTAGTATAGGAGAGAGCTCCTACAATGAGCAGTTCTTC. Translated: CASSIGESSYNEQFF.

This clone showed up just a few times. The rearrangement uses TRBV27 and TRBJ1-1; D remains ambiguous. The ends were cut back, 4 bases at V and 4 bases at J, with 13 bases in the middle. The CDR3 extends over 14 amino acids. Germline V lookup: CDR1 MNHEY, CDR2 SMNVEV (reference sequence). This chain's CDR3 is CASSWSPSGTEAFF. The CDR3 nucleotides are TGTGCCAGCAGTTGGTCACCCTCGGGCACTGAAGCTTTCTTT.

This clone was recorded only once. The chain is built from TRBV5-4 and TRBJ1-5; 8 nucleotides line up with TRBD1. Germline V gene sequence: CDR1 SGHNT, CDR2 YYREEE (reference sequence). J was trimmed by 3 bases and V by 9 bases; bases with no gene match: 11. The CDR3 sequence is 15 residues long. The CDR3 here is CATSTGTGNNQPQHF. For the CDR3, the DNA is TGTGCCACCTCTACCGGGACAGGTAACAATCAGCCCCAGCATTTT.

The rearrangement links TRBV4-1 to TRBJ1-1, with D possibly being TRBD1 (5 bases). V lost 1 base and J lost 5, with 14 bases in between. The CDR3 runs 15 residues. Per the germline V gene, CDR1 is MGHRA and CDR2 is YSYEKL. Here the CDR3 DNA reads TGCGCCAGCAGCCAAGGTCGCACAGGTCCAACTGAAGCTTTCTTT. It yields the protein CASSQGRTGPTEAFF.

The V call is TRBV5-1, the J call TRBJ2-5; 7 positions agree with TRBD1. The CDR3 length is 15 residues. CDR1 is SGHRS, CDR2 YFSETQ, per germline. V lost 4 bases, J lost 2 bases, and 8 bases stayed unmatched. CDR3 coding DNA: TGCGCCAGCAGCCCTGGACAGGTCGGGCAAGAGACCCAGTACTTC. This encodes CASSPGQVGQETQYF. The full variable domain, in which reference TRBV5-1 and TRBJ2-5 provide the parts outside the CDR3, is KAGVTQTPRYLIKTRGQQVTLSCSPISGHRSVSWYQQTPGQGLQFLFEYFSETQRNKGNFPGRFSGRQFSNSRSEMNVSTLELGDSALYLCASSPGQVGQETQYFGPGTRLLVL.

The V call is TRBV6-1, the J call TRBJ2-1, with 7 bases lining up with TRBD2. The junction had 9 bases not matched to a gene; V was cut back by 2 bases and J by 8 bases. This CDR3 comprises 15 residues. The germline V gene has CDR1 MNHNS and CDR2 SASEGT. This CDR3 reads CASSEKEEGGHEQFF. CDR3 nucleotides: TGTGCCAGCAGTGAAAAAGAGGAGGGAGGGCATGAGCAGTTCTTC.

This chain uses TRBV30 with TRBJ2-2, with 8 bases aligning to TRBD2. The CDR3 spans 15 residues. The germline V gene encodes CDR1 GTSNPN and CDR2 SVGIG (reference sequence). V shed 1 base and J 8 bases; nucleotides not matched to a gene: 9. CDR3 protein: CAWSADGGALGELFF. The CDR3 nucleotides are TGTGCCTGGAGTGCCGACGGGGGGGCCCTGGGGGAGCTGTTTTTT.

The chain employs TRBV12-5 and TRBJ2-1, with 8 bases that match TRBD2. CDR1 is LGHNT and CDR2 is FRNRAP in the germline V gene. The CDR3 has 15 amino acids. Losses at the gene ends were 2 bases for V and 5 bases for J; bases not matched to a gene: 5. The CDR3 nucleotides are TGTGCTAGTGGTTTGTTCCGGGAGGGGGACAATGAGCAGTTCTTC. Translating gives CASGLFREGDNEQFF.

J is TRBJ2-2 and V is TRBV30, with 7 bases matching TRBD2. With V trimmed by 0 bases and J by 7 bases, 2 bases remained unmatched. This CDR3 spans 13 amino acids. Per germline, CDR1 GTSNPN and CDR2 SVGIG (reference sequence). CDR3 loop: CAWSVTGGGELFF. The CDR3 region has the DNA TGTGCCTGGAGTGTAACGGGAGGCGGGGAGCTGTTTTTT.

The rearrangement uses TRBV4-3 and TRBJ2-1; 8 nucleotides align to TRBD1. The CDR3 is made up of 16 amino acids. V shed 3 bases and J 4 bases; nucleotides not matched to a gene: 8. The germline gives CDR1 LGHNA, CDR2 YSLEER. In nucleotides, the CDR3 is TGCGCCAGCAGCCAGAACCCCGGGACAGGTTACAATGAGCAGTTCTTC. It translates to CASSQNPGTGYNEQFF.

The chain is built from TRBV27 and TRBJ1-3; the D gene is possibly TRBD1 (6 bases). This CDR3 is 15 amino acids long. Trimming stripped 5 bases from V and 2 bases from J, with 13 bases between. In germline, CDR1 is MNHEY, CDR2 SMNVEV (reference sequence). The CDR3 DNA follows: TGTGCCAGCAGTGCCACAGGGTTTGCTGGAAACACCATATATTTT. As protein: CASSATGFAGNTIYF.

This rearrangement joins TRBV27 to TRBJ1-1; D is perhaps TRBD1 (6 bases). Trimming stripped 3 bases from V and 0 bases from J, with 8 bases between. The CDR3 consists of 14 residues. From germline, CDR1 is MNHEY and CDR2 SMNVEV (reference sequence). In DNA, the CDR3 is TGTGCCAGCAGTTTGGCAGGGGTGAACACTGAAGCTTTCTTT. Its translation: CASSLAGVNTEAFF.

The CDR3 nucleotides read TGCGCCAGCTCACAAGGTAGCGGGGGAGCGAACACCGGGGAGCTGTTTTTT. It is translated as CASSQGSGGANTGELFF. The gene calls are TRBV4-3 and TRBJ2-2; 9 positions agree with TRBD2. CDR1 and CDR2 (germline): LGHNA, YSLEER. V lost 8 bases to trimming and J lost 0 bases; unmatched junction nucleotides: 10. The CDR3 runs 17 residues.

This chain joins TRBV28 and TRBJ2-7; 9 bases align to TRBD1. The CDR3 is made up of 13 amino acids. V lost 11 bases to trimming and J lost 5 bases; unmatched junction nucleotides: 10. Germline lookup yields CDR1 MDHEN and CDR2 SYDVKM. The CDR3 protein is CALASGDRDEQYF. Here the CDR3 DNA reads TGTGCCTTAGCCTCCGGGGACAGGGACGAGCAGTACTTC.

The rearrangement uses TRBV11-3 and TRBJ1-2, with D hard to call. The germline V and J ends were trimmed by 0 bases and 3 bases, with 14 bases remaining between them. The V gene's germline CDR1 is SGHNT and CDR2 YENEEA. This CDR3 spans 16 amino acids. The CDR3 nucleotides are TGTGCCAGCAGCTTAGATGGGGAGGAGGAAGACTATGGCTACACCTTC. Its protein product is CASSLDGEEEDYGYTF.

The chain uses TRBV19 and TRBJ1-1; TRBD1 agrees at 7 bases. Unmatched junction bases numbered 3, after V lost 4 bases and J lost 4 bases. The germline gives CDR1 LNHDA, CDR2 SQIVND (reference sequence). This CDR3 comprises 13 residues. The CDR3 reads CASSTQGSTEAFF. DNA of the CDR3: TGTGCCAGTAGTACACAGGGGAGCACTGAAGCTTTCTTT.

The V gene is TRBV27, the J gene TRBJ2-3; weak D call: TRBD2 (5 bases). The CDR3 is made up of 14 amino acids. Germline V gene lookup returns CDR1 MNHEY and CDR2 SMNVEV (reference sequence). V lost 8 bases to trimming and J lost 1 base, with 13 bases between them. The CDR3 DNA reads as TGTGCCAGCGGACTTGACGGGGGCACAGATACGCAGTATTTT. Its translation is CASGLDGGTDTQYF.

The chain employs TRBV6-5 and TRBJ2-3; perhaps TRBD2 as D (5 bases). From germline, CDR1 is MNHEY and CDR2 SVGAGI. Trimming took off 7 bases at V and 1 base at J, with 12 bases between the two ends. The CDR3 has 14 residues. The CDR3 region has the DNA TGTGCCAGCAAAGGGAGCACAGGCACAGATACGCAGTATTTT. As protein: CASKGSTGTDTQYF.

V is TRBV7-9 and J is TRBJ2-1; 9 bases fit TRBD2. V shed 6 bases and J 5 bases; nucleotides not matched to a gene: 5. The CDR3 extends over 14 amino acids. Germline loops: CDR1 SEHNR, CDR2 FQNEAQ (reference sequence). The CDR3 DNA reads TGTGCCAGCAGATTGGGACTAGCAGACAATGAGCAGTTCTTC. The encoded protein is CASRLGLADNEQFF.

The chain is built from TRBV4-3 and TRBJ2-3; TRBD2 matches 8 bases. V lost 4 bases and J lost 1; bases outside the gene matches: 1. The CDR3 sequence is 14 residues long. CDR1 LGHNA and CDR2 YSLEER come from the germline V gene. Here the CDR3 reads CASSPRGGTDTQYF. In nucleotides, the CDR3 is TGCGCCAGCAGCCCGCGGGGGGGCACAGATACGCAGTATTTT.

The J gene is TRBJ2-7, the V gene TRBV10-3; 7 bases align to TRBD1. V trimming: 3 bases; J trimming: 1 base; junction bases outside the gene matches: 6. The germline CDR1 and CDR2 sequences are ENHRY and SYGVKD. CDR3 size: 15 residues. The CDR3 loop reads CAISDGTEISYEQYF. CDR3 in DNA: TGTGCCATCAGTGACGGGACAGAAATATCCTACGAGCAGTACTTC.

The V and J genes are TRBV7-2 and TRBJ2-7, with TRBD1 identical over 7 bases. CDR1 is SGHTA and CDR2 is FQGNSA in the germline V gene. Trimming cost V 1 base and J 1 base; bases outside gene matches: 1. CDR3 length equals 14 residues. CDR3 bases: TGTGCCAGCAGCTTAGAGACAGGGTCCTACGAGCAGTACTTC. Protein product: CASSLETGSYEQYF.

This clone showed up just a few times. The gene calls are TRBV2 and TRBJ1-1, with TRBD1 identical over 7 bases. Germline V gives CDR1 SNHLY, CDR2 FYNNEI. CDR3 length: 12 residues. V shed 4 bases, J shed 8 bases, and the junction held 4 bases outside the gene matches. CDR3 DNA sequence: TGTGCCAGCAGTGGGGACAGCCAAGAAGCTTTCTTT. This encodes CASSGDSQEAFF.